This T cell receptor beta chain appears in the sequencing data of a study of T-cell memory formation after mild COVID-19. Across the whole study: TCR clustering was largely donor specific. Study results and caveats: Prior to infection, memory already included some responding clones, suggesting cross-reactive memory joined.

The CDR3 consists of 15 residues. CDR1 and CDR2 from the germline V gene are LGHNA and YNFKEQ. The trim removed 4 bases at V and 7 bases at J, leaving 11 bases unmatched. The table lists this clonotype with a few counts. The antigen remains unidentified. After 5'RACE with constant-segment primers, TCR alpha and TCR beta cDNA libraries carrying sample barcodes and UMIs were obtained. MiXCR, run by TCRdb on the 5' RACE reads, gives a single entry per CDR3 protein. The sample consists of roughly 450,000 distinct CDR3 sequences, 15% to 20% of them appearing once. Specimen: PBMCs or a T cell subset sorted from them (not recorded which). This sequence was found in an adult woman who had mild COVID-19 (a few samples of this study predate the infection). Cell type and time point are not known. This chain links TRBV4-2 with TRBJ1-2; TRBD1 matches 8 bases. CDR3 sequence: CASSPRDRKGAGYTF. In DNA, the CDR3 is TGTGCCAGCAGCCCACGGGACAGGAAAGGGGCTGGCTACACCTTC.